The T cell receptor beta chain under discussion was sequenced for a study of shared clonotypes between healthy human individuals. Deep was the level at which the assay was run. Here immunoSEQ multiplex PCR was the method, and the copy in TCRdb shows in-frame clones only, minus some. This table has some 2,000,000 clones, approximately 96% appearing once. Study observations and caveats: The authors expected sequencing depth to affect clonotype sharing among donors. Non-shared clonotypes showed lower generation probabilities than clonotypes common to all four donors.

It was into CD45RA+ naive and CD45RA-negative memory subsets that the CD4+ cells were split. This CDR3 is 16 amino acids long. The germline CDR1 and CDR2 sequences are SGHTS and YDEGEE. The V gene lost 0 bases and the J gene lost 0 bases, with 9 bases spanning the gap. Note on this clone: What it recognizes is unknown.

Sequencing was done on a sample of naive CD4+ T cells sorted from blood. Subset: CD45RA+ positively selected. This chain joins TRBV5-8 and TRBJ1-4, with D uncertain. This receptor was identified in a man in his late teens or twenties in good health. The CDR3 is CASSLGGLSTNEKLFF. The CDR3 bases are TGTGCCAGCAGCTTGGGAGGCCTGTCAACTAATGAAAAACTGTTTTTT. The whole variable domain, remainder taken from reference TRBV5-8 and TRBJ1-4, is EAGVTQSPTHLIKTRGQQATLRCSPISGHTSVYWYQQALGLGLQFLLWYDEGEERNRGNFPPRFSGRQFPNYSSELNVNALELEDSALYLCASSLGGLSTNEKLFFGSGTQLSVL.